The TCR beta chain under discussion was sequenced for a study of CD8+ T cells in alopecia areata. Overall study findings and caveats: Higher clonality than in normal scalp was seen in lesional scalp, especially alopecia totalis/universalis.

In the case of this clone: The antigen is unknown.

After isolation, RNA underwent reverse transcription to generate cDNA as the sequencing template. Measured with immunoSEQ multiplex PCR; TCRdb has only the in-frame clones, and not every one. Among 100,000 to 150,000 clones listed, 49% were seen once. CDR3 length equals 14 residues. From germline, CDR1 is SGHVS and CDR2 FNYEAQ. J lost 7 bases, V lost 7 bases, and 10 bases had no gene match. Sequenced here: CD8+ T cells sorted from blood, sampled at week 0. This clonotype originated in a human donor with alopecia areata. This chain connects TRBV7-6 to TRBJ1-5, with TRBD1 matching 7 bases. The CDR3 region is CASTKLPQGQPQHF. For the CDR3, the DNA is TGTGCCAGCACCAAACTCCCACAGGGGCAGCCCCAGCATTTT.